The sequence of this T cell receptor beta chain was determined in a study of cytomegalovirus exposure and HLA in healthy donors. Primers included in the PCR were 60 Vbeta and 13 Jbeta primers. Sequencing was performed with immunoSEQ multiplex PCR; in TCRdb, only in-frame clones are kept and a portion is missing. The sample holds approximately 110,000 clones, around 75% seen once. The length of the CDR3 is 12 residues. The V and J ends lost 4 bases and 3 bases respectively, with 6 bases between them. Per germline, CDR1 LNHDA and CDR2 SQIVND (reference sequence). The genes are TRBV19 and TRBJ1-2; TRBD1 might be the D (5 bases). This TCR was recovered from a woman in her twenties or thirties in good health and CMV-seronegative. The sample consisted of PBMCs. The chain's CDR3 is CASSTTDYGYTF. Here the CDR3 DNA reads TGTGCCAGTAGTACGACAGACTATGGCTACACCTTC. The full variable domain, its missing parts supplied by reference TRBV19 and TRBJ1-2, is DGGITQSPKYLFRKEGQNVTLSCEQNLNHDAMYWYRQDPGQGLRLIYYSQIVNDFQKGDIAEGYSVSREKKESFPLTVTSAQKNPTAFYLCASSTTDYGYTFGSGTRLTVV.